This TCR beta chain was captured by sequencing in a study of T cells after yellow fever vaccination (dated by TCRdb to about 2019). Study-level background: Libraries from fractions with low cell numbers were prepared with the SMART-Seq v4 Ultra Low Input RNA kit. Two healthy male donors, one aged 18 to 30 and one aged 30 to 40 years, made up the cohort. Blood samples were taken at several timepoints before and after primary and secondary immunization, and bulk PBMC replicates and cell subsets were isolated. To follow T-cell clones before and after both primary and booster YFV17D yellow fever vaccination, bulk TCR alpha and beta repertoires underwent longitudinal sequencing. Findings and caveats that apply to the study as a whole: A small fraction of clonotypes showed up in both the CD4 and CD8 compartments, probably as a result of convergent recombination. After the booster, most clones that had expanded after primary vaccination were detected again (roughly 96% of CD4 and roughly 86% of CD8), suggesting broad maintenance of memory. Compared with the primary T-cell response, the secondary T-cell response was faster but weaker, reaching its peak on day 5 rather than on day 15. The study included only two donors, which limits how far the findings can be generalized. Computational filtering was required because FACS-sorted repertoires could contain abundant contaminating clonotypes from the bulk population.

With regard to this clonotype: Its antigen is still unknown. Per-base quality was not reported, and no clone a single base away is much larger than it.

Synthesis of TCR cDNA relied on 5'RACE template switching, a step that introduced a universal primer site along with unique molecular identifiers. Priming of cDNA synthesis was performed from both the TCR alpha and TCR beta constant segments. Library amplification involved two PCR steps, and the second step added sample barcodes and sequencing adapters. Sequencing of the libraries was done on either Illumina HiSeq 2500 (2x100 bp) or NovaSeq (2x150 bp). Under the source paper's analysis protocol: Reads were demultiplexed and collapsed into UMI consensus sequences with MIGEC, and V(D)J alignment was performed with MiXCR. Clonotypes responding to the vaccine were identified with edgeR on replicate PBMC samples, with the criteria of FDR below 0.01 and a log2 fold change above 5 up to day 15. Bulk clonotypes were assigned CD4 or CD8 identity according to which sequenced CD4 or CD8 repertoire held them at higher abundance. TCRdb itself trimmed the public reads at Q25 with fastp, ran MiXCR and retained productive beta chains. Under each unique CDR3 protein, matching rows form one entry showing the most common genes and DNA. These V and J calls derive from TCRdb rather than the authors' analysis. This sample has about 500,000 distinct CDR3 sequences in its table, and around a sixth of those were observed once. The top ten constitute around a sixth of the sample.

According to the study, the label for this sample's treatment or condition signals: live attenuated yellow fever vaccine strain. At each blood-draw timepoint, two biological replicates of bulk PBMCs were collected. A standard Ficoll-Paque protocol was used to isolate PBMCs from peripheral blood. RNA was extracted with TriZol from bulk PBMCs, CD4 and CD8 fractions, and dextramer-positive and dextramer-negative fractions. Sequenced here: PBMCs, sampled 5 days after the first yellow fever vaccination. The clonotype was recovered from a man younger than 30 who received the YFV17D yellow fever vaccine.

The CDR3 protein: CASSPHGGNEQFF. Read as DNA, the sequence is TGTGCCAGCAGCCCCCACGGGGGCAATGAGCAGTTCTTC. The rearranged segments are TRBV12-3 or TRBV12-4 and TRBJ2-1, and the D gene may be TRBD2, 6 bases matching. V is cut by 6 bases and J by 6 bases, and the space between the germline ends is 12 bases. The CDR3 sequence holds 13 residues, the cysteine and phenylalanine included. Solely the CDR3 DNA is kept, with 39 bases framed from the first base.